This entry is about one TCR beta chain. What it binds is unknown. This specimen comes from a study of molecular identifiers for immune sequencing clone quantification. Notes on the study in general: The study found clones above 20 RNA copies held over 99% of effector molecules and under 1% in naive cells.

TCRdb fed the PCR reads into MiXCR, producing one record per CDR3 protein. In the table there are under 800,000 distinct CDR3 sequences, over 25% of which are singletons. The TCR comes from a human donor in good health. Some libraries in this study had Jurkat cell RNA spiked in. The sample taken for sequencing was naive CD8+ T cells from blood, with Jurkat cell RNA spiked in. Noted subset: FACS-sorted CD8+CD4-CCR7+CD45RA+ naive T cells.

The CDR3 loop is CSPKRGDRGYTEAFF. The CDR3 region has the DNA TGCAGTCCCAAAAGGGGGGACAGGGGTTACACTGAAGCTTTCTTT. The chain uses TRBV20-1 and TRBJ1-1; TRBD1 agrees at 10 bases. Germline CDR1 is DFQATT and CDR2 is SNEGSKA (reference sequence). The CDR3 has 15 residues. V shed 8 bases and J 3 bases; nucleotides not matched to a gene: 12.